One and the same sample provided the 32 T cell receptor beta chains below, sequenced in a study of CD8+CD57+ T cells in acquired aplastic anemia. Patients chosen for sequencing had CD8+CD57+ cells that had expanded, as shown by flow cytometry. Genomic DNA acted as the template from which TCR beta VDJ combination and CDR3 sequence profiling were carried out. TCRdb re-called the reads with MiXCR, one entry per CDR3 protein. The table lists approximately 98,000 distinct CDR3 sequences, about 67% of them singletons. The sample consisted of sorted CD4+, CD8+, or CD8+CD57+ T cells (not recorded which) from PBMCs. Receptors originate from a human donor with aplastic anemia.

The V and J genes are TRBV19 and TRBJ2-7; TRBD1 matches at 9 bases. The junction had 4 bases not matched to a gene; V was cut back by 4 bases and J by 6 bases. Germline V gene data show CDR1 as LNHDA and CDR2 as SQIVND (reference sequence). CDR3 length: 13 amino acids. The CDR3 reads CASSKGQGGEQYF. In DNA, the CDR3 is TGTGCCAGTAGTAAGGGACAGGGCGGCGAGCAGTACTTC.

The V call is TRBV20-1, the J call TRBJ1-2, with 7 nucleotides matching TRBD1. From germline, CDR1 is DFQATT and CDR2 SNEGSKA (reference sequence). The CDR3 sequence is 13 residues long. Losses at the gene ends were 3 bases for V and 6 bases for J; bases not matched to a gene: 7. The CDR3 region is CSARQGVGDGYTF. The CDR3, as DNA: TGCAGTGCTAGGCAGGGGGTAGGGGATGGCTACACCTTC.

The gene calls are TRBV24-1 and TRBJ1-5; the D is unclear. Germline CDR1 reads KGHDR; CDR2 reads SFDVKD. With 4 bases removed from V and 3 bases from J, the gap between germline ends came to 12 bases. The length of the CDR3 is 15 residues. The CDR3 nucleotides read TGTGCCACCAGTGACTTGCCCGACTCCAATCAGCCCCAGCATTTT. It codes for CATSDLPDSNQPQHF.

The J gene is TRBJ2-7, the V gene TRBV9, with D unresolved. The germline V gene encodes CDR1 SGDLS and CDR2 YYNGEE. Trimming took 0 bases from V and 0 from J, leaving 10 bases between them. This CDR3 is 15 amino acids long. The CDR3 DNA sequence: TGTGCCAGCAGCGTAGGCGAAAAAAGCTCCTACGAGCAGTACTTC. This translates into CASSVGEKSSYEQYF.

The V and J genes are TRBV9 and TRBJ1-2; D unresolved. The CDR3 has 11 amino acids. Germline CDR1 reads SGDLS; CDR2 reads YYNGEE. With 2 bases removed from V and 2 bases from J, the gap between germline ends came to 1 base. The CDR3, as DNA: TGTGCCAGCAGCGTGAACTATGGCTACACCTTC. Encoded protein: CASSVNYGYTF.

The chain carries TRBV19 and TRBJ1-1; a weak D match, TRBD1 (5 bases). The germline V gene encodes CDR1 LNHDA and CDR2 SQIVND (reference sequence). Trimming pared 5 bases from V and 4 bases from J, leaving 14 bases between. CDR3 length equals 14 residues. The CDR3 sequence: CASSYGGSSTEAFF. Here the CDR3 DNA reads TGTGCCAGTAGTTATGGGGGGAGTAGCACTGAAGCTTTCTTT.

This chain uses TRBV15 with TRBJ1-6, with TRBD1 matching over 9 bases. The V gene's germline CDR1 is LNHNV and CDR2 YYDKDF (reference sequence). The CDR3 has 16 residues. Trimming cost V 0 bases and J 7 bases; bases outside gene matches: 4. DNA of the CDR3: TGTGCCACCAGCAGAGATCTAACAGGGGGCAATTCACCCCTCCACTTT. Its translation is CATSRDLTGGNSPLHF.

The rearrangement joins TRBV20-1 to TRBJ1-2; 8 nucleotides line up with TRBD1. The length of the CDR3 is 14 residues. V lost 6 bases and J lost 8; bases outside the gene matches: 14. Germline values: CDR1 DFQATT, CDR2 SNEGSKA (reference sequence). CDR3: CSAPLDRVKMGYTF. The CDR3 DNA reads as TGCAGTGCCCCCTTGGACAGGGTGAAGATGGGCTACACCTTC.

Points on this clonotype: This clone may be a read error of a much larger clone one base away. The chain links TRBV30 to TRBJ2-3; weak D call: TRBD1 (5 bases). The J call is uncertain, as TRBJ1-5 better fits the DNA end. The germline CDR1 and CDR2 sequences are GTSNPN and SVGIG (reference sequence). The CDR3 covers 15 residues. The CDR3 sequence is CAWSVGTRGTDTQHF. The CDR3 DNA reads TGTGCCTGGAGTGTTGGGACTAGAGGCACAGATACGCAGCATTTT.

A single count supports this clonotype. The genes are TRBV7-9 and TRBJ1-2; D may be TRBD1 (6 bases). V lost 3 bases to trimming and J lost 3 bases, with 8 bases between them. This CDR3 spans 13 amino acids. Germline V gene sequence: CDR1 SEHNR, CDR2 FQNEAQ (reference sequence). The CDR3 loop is CASSLGADYGYTF. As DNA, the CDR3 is TGTGCCAGCAGCTTGGGGGCGGACTATGGCTACACCTTC.

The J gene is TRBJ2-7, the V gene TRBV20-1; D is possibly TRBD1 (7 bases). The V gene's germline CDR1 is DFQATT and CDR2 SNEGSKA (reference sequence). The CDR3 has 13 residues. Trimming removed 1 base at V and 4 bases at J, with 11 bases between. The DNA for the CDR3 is TGCAGTGCTAGAGTGCCAGGGGGGTACGAGCAGTACTTC. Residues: CSARVPGGYEQYF.

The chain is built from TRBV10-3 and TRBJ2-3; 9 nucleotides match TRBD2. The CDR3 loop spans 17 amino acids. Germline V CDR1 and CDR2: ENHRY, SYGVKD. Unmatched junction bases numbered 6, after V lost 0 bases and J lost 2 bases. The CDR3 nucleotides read TGTGCCATCAGTGAGTCGTTCCCTAGCGGGGACACAGATACGCAGTATTTT. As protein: CAISESFPSGDTDTQYF.

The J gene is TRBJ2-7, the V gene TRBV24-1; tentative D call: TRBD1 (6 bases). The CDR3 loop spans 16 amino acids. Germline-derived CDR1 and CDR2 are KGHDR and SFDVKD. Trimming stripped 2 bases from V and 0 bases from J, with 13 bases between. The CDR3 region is CATSDSQDRSSYEQYF. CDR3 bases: TGTGCCACCAGTGATTCCCAAGACAGGAGCTCCTACGAGCAGTACTTC.

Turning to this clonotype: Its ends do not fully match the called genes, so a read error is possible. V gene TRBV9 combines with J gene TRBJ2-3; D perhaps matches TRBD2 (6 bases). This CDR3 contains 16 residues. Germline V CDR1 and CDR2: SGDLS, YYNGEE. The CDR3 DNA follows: TGCGCCAGCAGCCAAGATACGTGGAGGGGCGCAGATACACAGTATTTT. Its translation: CASSQDTWRGADTQYF.

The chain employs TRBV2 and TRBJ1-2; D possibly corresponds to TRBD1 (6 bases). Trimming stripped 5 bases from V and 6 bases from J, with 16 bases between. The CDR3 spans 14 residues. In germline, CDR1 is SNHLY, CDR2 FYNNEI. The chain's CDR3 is CASSPHRDTHGYTF. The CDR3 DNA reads TGTGCCAGCAGTCCCCACCGGGACACCCATGGCTACACCTTC.

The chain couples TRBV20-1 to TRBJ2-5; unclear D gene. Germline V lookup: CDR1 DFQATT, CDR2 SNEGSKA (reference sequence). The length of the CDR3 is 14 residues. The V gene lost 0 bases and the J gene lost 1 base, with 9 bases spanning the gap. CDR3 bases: TGCAGTGCTAGAGATGGGGTAGCCCAAGAGACCCAGTACTTC. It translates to CSARDGVAQETQYF.

The CDR3 reads CSAQDRVETQYF. The CDR3 DNA follows: TGCAGTGCACAGGACCGGGTGGAGACCCAGTACTTC. The chain couples TRBV20-1 to TRBJ2-5; the D gene is possibly TRBD1 (5 bases). Germline-derived CDR1 and CDR2 are DFQATT and SNEGSKA (reference sequence). V was clipped by 6 bases and J by 5 bases, with 13 bases between them. CDR3 size: 12 residues.

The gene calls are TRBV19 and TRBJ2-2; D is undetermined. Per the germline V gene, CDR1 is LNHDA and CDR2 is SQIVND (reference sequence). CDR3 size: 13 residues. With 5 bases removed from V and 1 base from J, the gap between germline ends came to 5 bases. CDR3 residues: CASSGGNTGELFF. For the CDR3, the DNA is TGTGCCAGTAGTGGTGGGAACACCGGGGAGCTGTTTTTT.

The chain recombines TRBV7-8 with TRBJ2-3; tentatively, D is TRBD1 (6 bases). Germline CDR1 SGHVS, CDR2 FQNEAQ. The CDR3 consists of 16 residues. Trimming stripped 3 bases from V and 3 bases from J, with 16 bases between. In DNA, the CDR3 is TGTGCCAGCAGCTTCGAACCAGGGGCATGGACAGATACGCAGTATTTT. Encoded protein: CASSFEPGAWTDTQYF.

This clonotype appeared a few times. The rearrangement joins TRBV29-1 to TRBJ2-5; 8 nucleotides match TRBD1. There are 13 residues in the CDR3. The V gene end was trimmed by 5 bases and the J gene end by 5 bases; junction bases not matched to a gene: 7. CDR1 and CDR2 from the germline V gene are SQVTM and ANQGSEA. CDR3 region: CSVRQGKGETQYF. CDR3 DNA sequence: TGCAGCGTTAGACAGGGGAAGGGGGAGACCCAGTACTTC.

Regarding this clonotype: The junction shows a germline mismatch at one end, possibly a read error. CDR3 DNA sequence: TGCGCCAGCAGCCAAGGACATCTAGGAAACACCATATATTTT. This codes for CASSQGHLGNTIYF. The J gene is TRBJ1-3, the V gene TRBV7-3; TRBD1 might be the D (5 bases). This CDR3 comprises 14 residues. CDR1 is SGHTA and CDR2 is FQGTGA in the germline V gene.

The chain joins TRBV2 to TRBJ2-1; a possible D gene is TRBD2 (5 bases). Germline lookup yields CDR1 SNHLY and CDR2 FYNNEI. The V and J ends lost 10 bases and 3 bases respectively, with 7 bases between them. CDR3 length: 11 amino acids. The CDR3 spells CANRDYNEQFF. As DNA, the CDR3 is TGTGCCAACCGGGACTACAATGAGCAGTTCTTC.

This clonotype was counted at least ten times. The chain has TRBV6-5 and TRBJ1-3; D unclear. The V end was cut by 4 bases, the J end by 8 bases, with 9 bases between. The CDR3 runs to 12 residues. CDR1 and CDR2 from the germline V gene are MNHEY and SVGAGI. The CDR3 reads CASSSLDYTIYF. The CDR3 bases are TGTGCCAGCAGTTCACTAGACTACACCATATATTTT.

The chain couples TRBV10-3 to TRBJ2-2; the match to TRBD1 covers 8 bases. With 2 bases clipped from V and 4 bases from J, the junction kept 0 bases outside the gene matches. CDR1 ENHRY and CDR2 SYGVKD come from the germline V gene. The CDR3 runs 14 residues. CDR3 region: CAISETGGTGELFF. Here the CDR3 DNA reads TGTGCCATCAGTGAGACAGGGGGCACCGGGGAGCTGTTTTTT.

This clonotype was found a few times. This CDR3 is CASSGVYSYEQYF. The CDR3 DNA follows: TGTGCCAGCAGCGGCGTTTACTCCTACGAGCAGTACTTC. This chain joins TRBV2 and TRBJ2-7; D is unresolved. V lost 6 bases and J lost 0, with 9 bases in between. The CDR3 covers 13 residues. The V gene's germline CDR1 is SNHLY and CDR2 FYNNEI.

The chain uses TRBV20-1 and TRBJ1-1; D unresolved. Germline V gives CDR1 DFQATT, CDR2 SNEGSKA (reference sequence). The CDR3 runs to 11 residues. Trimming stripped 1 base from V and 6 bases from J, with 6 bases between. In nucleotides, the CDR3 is TGCAGTGCTAGAGTCAGGTCTGAAGCTTTCTTT. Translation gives CSARVRSEAFF.

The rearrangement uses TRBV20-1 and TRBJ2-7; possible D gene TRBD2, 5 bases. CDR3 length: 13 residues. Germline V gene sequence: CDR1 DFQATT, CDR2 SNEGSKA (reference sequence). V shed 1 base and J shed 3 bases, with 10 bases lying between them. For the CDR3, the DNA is TGCAGTGCTAGAGGCCAGGCGGGCTACGAGCAGTACTTC. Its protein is CSARGQAGYEQYF.

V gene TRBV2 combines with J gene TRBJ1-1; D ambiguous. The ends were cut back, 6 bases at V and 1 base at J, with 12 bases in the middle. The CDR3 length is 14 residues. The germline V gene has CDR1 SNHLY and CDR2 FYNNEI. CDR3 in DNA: TGTGCCAGCAGCCGCGTCACCGGGAACACTGAAGCTTTCTTT. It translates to CASSRVTGNTEAFF.

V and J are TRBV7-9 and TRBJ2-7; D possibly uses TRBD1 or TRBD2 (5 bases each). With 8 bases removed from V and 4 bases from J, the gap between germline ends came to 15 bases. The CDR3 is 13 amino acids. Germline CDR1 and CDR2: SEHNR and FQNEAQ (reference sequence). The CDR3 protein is CASGGNPRYEQYF. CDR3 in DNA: TGTGCCAGCGGGGGTAACCCTCGTTACGAGCAGTACTTC.

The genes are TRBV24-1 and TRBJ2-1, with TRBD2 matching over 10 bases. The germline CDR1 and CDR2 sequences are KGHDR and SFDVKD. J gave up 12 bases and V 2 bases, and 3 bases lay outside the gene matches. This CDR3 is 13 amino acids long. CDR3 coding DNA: TGTGCCACCAGTGATTCAGCGGGGGGGTGGCAGTTCTTC. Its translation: CATSDSAGGWQFF.

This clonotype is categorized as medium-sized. The CDR3 DNA reads as TGTGCCAGCATGCTCTACGAGCAGTACTTC. Amino acid sequence: CASMLYEQYF. The gene calls are TRBV2 and TRBJ2-7; D is undetermined. The V and J ends lost 7 bases and 3 bases respectively, with 4 bases between them. The CDR3 is made up of 10 amino acids. Germline V gene data show CDR1 as SNHLY and CDR2 as FYNNEI.

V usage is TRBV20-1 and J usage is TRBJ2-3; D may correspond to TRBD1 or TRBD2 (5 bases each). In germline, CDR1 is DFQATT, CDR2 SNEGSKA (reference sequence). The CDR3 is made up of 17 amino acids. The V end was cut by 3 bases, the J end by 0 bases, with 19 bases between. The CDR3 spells CSARAPGTWGSTDTQYF. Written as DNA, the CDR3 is TGCAGTGCTAGGGCTCCCGGGACGTGGGGTAGCACAGATACGCAGTATTTT.